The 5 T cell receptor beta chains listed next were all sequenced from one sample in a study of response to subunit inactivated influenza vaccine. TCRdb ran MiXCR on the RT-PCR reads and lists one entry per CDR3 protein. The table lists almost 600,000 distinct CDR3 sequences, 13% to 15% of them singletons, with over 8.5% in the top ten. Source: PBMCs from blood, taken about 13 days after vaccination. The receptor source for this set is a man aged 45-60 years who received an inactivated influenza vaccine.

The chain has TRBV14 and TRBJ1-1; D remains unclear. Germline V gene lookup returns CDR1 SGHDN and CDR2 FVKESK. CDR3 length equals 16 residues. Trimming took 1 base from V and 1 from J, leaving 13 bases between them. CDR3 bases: TGTGCCAGCAGCCAAGTTTTTGGCAGGAGGAACACTGAAGCTTTCTTT. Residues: CASSQVFGRRNTEAFF.

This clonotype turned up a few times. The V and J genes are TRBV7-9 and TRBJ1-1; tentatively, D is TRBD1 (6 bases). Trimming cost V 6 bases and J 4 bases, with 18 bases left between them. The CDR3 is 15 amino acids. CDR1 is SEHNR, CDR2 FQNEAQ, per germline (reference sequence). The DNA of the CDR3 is TGTGCCAGCAGTAAGGGTCAGACAGGCGGCACTGAAGCTTTCTTT. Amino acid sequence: CASSKGQTGGTEAFF.

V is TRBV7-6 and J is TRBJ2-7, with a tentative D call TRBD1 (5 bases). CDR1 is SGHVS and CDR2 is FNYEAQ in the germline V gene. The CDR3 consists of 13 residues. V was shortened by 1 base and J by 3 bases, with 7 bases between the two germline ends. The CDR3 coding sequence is TGTGCCAGCAGCTTAGGGACATTCTACGAGCAGTACTTC. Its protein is CASSLGTFYEQYF.

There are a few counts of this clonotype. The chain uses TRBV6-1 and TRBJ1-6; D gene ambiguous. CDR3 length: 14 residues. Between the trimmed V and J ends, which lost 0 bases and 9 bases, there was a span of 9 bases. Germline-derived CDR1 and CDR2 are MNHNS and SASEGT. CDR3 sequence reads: CASSEARSPSPLHF. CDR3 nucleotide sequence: TGTGCCAGCAGTGAAGCCAGATCCCCTTCACCCCTCCACTTT.

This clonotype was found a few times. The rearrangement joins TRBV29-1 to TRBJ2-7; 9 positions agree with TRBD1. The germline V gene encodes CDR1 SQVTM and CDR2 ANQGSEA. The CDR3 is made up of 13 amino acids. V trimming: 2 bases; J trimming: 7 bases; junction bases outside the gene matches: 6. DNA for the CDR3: TGCAGCGTTGAACCGGGACAGGGACCGGAGCAGTACTTC. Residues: CSVEPGQGPEQYF.